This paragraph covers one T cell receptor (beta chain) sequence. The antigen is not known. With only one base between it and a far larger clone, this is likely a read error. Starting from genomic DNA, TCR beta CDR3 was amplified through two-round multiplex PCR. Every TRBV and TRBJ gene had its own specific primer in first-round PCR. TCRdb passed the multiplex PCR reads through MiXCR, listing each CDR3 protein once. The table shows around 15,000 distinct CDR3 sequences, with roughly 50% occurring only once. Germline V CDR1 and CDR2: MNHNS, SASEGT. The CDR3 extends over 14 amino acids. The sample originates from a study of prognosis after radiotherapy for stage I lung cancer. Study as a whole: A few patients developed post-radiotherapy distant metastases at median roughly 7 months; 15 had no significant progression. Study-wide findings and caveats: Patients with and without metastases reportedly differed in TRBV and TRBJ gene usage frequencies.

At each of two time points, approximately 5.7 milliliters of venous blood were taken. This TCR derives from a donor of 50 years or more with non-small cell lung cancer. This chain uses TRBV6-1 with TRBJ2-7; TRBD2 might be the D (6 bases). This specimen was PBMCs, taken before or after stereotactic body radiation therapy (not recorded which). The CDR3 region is CASIEGGSGYEQYF. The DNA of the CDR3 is TGTGCCAGCATTGAAGGTGGGAGCGGGTACGAGCAGTACTTC.